This TCR beta chain appears in the sequencing data of a study of Ad26.COV2.S vaccination and SARS-CoV-2 variants. The length of the CDR3 is 14 residues. The V and J ends lost 7 bases and 4 bases, in that order; junction bases with no gene match: 4. Germline loops: CDR1 LNHDA, CDR2 SQIVND (reference sequence). Regarding treatment: roughly 18 received Ad26.COV2.S at low or high dose, single or two shots; five or six received placebo; per-sample allocation not given. Each sample was drawn 63 days after the first injection (of vaccine or placebo). Its platform was an Ad26 vector, and its expressed antigen was Wuhan-strain SARS-CoV-2 spike. Clones were read by immunoSEQ multiplex PCR, and TCRdb kept only the in-frame ones, dropping some. The repertoire holds roughly 350,000 clones, with 88% as singletons.

The receptor comes from a person aged 18-65 years who received the Ad26.COV2.S COVID-19 vaccine or a placebo. This chain links TRBV19 with TRBJ2-2; 9 bases line up with TRBD1. Source: peripheral blood, taken in a trial of Ad26.COV2.S vaccine versus placebo. CDR3 residues: CASIRQGGTGELFF. The CDR3 DNA reads TGTGCCAGTATACGACAGGGGGGCACCGGGGAGCTGTTTTTT. Complete variable domain (other parts from reference TRBV19 and TRBJ2-2): DGGITQSPKYLFRKEGQNVTLSCEQNLNHDAMYWYRQDPGQGLRLIYYSQIVNDFQKGDIAEGYSVSREKKESFPLTVTSAQKNPTAFYLCASIRQGGTGELFFGEGSRLTVL.